These T cell receptor beta chains were read from a single sample in a study of CD4 T cells in relation to SARS-CoV-2 and coronaviruses. Profiled with immunoSEQ multiplex PCR; TCRdb holds only in-frame clones, not every one. This sample has tens of thousands of clones; 60% to 85% occur once, and the top ten carry roughly 15%. Their antigens remain unidentified. Sequenced: CD4+ T cells from PBMCs, cultured in vitro. These receptors were collected from a human donor in good health. CDR3s include the opening cysteine and the closing phenylalanine or tryptophan. The D gene is left open where the match is weak. Only part of the rows carry a size: once, few, many, or a class if the clone is expanded.

j_call: TRBJ1-1; clone_size: .; v_call: TRBV14; d_call: .; cdr3_nt: TGTGCCAGCAGCCTTCAGGTAGGGAACACTGAAGCTTTCTTT; cdr3_aa: CASSLQVGNTEAFF
j_call: TRBJ1-5; clone_size: .; v_call: TRBV7-2; d_call: .; cdr3_nt: TGTGCCAGCAGCTTAGTCAGGGGTGGCAATCAGCCCCAGCATTTT; cdr3_aa: CASSLVRGGNQPQHF
j_call: TRBJ1-1; clone_size: .; v_call: TRBV2; d_call: .; cdr3_nt: TGTGCCAGCAACCACTTGGGTGTCCGGAACACTGAAGCTTTCTTT; cdr3_aa: CASNHLGVRNTEAFF
j_call: TRBJ2-1; clone_size: .; v_call: TRBV7-9; d_call: .; cdr3_nt: TGTGCCAGCAGCTTAGGCTTATGGGGGAGGAGGTTGAATGAGCAGTTCTTC; cdr3_aa: CASSLGLWGRRLNEQFF
j_call: TRBJ1-2; clone_size: .; v_call: TRBV5-1; d_call: .; cdr3_nt: TGCGCCAGCAGCTCCCAGACGGCGATACATGGCTACACCTTC; cdr3_aa: CASSSQTAIHGYTF
j_call: TRBJ1-1; clone_size: once; v_call: TRBV11-2; d_call: .; cdr3_nt: TGTGCCAGCAGCAGTGGGCTCAACACTGAAGCTTTCTTT; cdr3_aa: CASSSGLNTEAFF
j_call: TRBJ2-1; clone_size: few; v_call: TRBV4-2; d_call: .; cdr3_nt: TGTGCCAGCAGCCAAGATTGGCGGGGCGGGCAGTTCTTC; cdr3_aa: CASSQDWRGGQFF
j_call: TRBJ1-1; clone_size: .; v_call: TRBV19; d_call: .; cdr3_nt: TGTGCCAGTACTATAGTACGAGGCACTGAAGCTTTCTTT; cdr3_aa: CASTIVRGTEAFF
j_call: TRBJ2-3; clone_size: .; v_call: TRBV5-1; d_call: TRBD2; cdr3_nt: TGCGCCAGCAGCTCACTAGGCGGGGGGGACCCTAGCACAGATACGCAGTATTTT; cdr3_aa: CASSSLGGGDPSTDTQYF
j_call: TRBJ1-6; clone_size: .; v_call: TRBV7-2; d_call: TRBD1; cdr3_nt: TGTGCCAGCAGCTTATATGGACAGGAGAATTCACCCCTCCACTTT; cdr3_aa: CASSLYGQENSPLHF
j_call: TRBJ2-1; clone_size: .; v_call: TRBV7-2; d_call: .; cdr3_nt: TGTGCCAGCAGCTTCGAGAGTAGGTCCTACAATGAGCAGTTCTTC; cdr3_aa: CASSFESRSYNEQFF
j_call: TRBJ2-7; clone_size: .; v_call: TRBV2; d_call: .; cdr3_nt: TGTGCCAGCCTTTTTGGGACACTGGGATTCTACGAGCAGTACTTC; cdr3_aa: CASLFGTLGFYEQYF
j_call: TRBJ1-1; clone_size: few; v_call: TRBV11-2; d_call: .; cdr3_nt: TGTGCCAGCAGCTTAGTTGCAGGGAACACTGAAGCTTTCTTT; cdr3_aa: CASSLVAGNTEAFF
j_call: TRBJ2-1; clone_size: .; v_call: TRBV19; d_call: .; cdr3_nt: TGTGCCAGTAGTATACGGCCAGGGACCTACAATGAGCAGTTCTTC; cdr3_aa: CASSIRPGTYNEQFF
j_call: TRBJ2-1; clone_size: .; v_call: TRBV20-1; d_call: .; cdr3_nt: TGCAGTGCTCTCCGCGCTGAGCAGTTCTTC; cdr3_aa: CSALRAEQFF
j_call: TRBJ2-2; clone_size: .; v_call: TRBV2; d_call: .; cdr3_nt: TGTGCCAGCAGTGTGGGGCAGGGGAACACCGGGGAGCTGTTTTTT; cdr3_aa: CASSVGQGNTGELFF
j_call: TRBJ2-3; clone_size: .; v_call: TRBV28; d_call: TRBD2; cdr3_nt: TGTGCTCTCGGCGGGGGGGCAATAGATACGCAGTATTTT; cdr3_aa: CALGGGAIDTQYF
j_call: TRBJ2-5; clone_size: .; v_call: TRBV29-1; d_call: .; cdr3_nt: TGCAGCGTTGGCAGGTCCGTTCAAGAGACCCAGTACTTC; cdr3_aa: CSVGRSVQETQYF
j_call: TRBJ2-2; clone_size: .; v_call: TRBV6-5; d_call: TRBD2; cdr3_nt: TGTGGGGGGGGACGGACTCTTAACACCGGGGAGCTGTTTTTT; cdr3_aa: CGGGRTLNTGELFF
j_call: TRBJ2-7; clone_size: .; v_call: TRBV6-1; d_call: .; cdr3_nt: TGTGCCAGCAGTGATCCGCTAGGGAGAGGATCCTACGAGCAGTACTTC; cdr3_aa: CASSDPLGRGSYEQYF
j_call: TRBJ1-1; clone_size: .; v_call: TRBV12-5; d_call: .; cdr3_nt: TGTGCTAGTGGTTTGATATTCCCAGGTCTGAGAGCTTTCTTT; cdr3_aa: CASGLIFPGLRAFF
j_call: TRBJ2-7; clone_size: .; v_call: TRBV6-2/TRBV6-3; d_call: .; cdr3_nt: TGTGCCAGCAGTTACTTCGGGCTAGTGGAGCAGTACTTC; cdr3_aa: CASSYFGLVEQYF
j_call: TRBJ2-2; clone_size: .; v_call: TRBV7-8; d_call: TRBD2; cdr3_nt: TGTGCCAGCAGCAAACGGACTAGCGGGAACACCGGGGAGCTGTTTTTT; cdr3_aa: CASSKRTSGNTGELFF
j_call: TRBJ1-1; clone_size: .; v_call: TRBV6-5; d_call: TRBD1; cdr3_nt: TGTGCCAGCAGTACCGGACAGGAGGGAACTGAAGCTTTCTTT; cdr3_aa: CASSTGQEGTEAFF